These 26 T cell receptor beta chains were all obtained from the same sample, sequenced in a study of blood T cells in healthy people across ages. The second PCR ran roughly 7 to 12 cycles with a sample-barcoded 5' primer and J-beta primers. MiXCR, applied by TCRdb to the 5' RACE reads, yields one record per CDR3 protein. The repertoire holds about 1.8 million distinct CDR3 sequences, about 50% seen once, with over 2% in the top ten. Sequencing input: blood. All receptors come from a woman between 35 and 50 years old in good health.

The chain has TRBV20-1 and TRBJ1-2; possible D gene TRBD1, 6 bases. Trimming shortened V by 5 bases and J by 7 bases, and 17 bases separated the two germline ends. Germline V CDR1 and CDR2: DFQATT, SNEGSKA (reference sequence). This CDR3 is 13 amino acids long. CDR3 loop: CSAGGSGGPGYTF. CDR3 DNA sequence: TGCAGTGCTGGAGGGAGCGGGGGCCCTGGCTACACCTTC.

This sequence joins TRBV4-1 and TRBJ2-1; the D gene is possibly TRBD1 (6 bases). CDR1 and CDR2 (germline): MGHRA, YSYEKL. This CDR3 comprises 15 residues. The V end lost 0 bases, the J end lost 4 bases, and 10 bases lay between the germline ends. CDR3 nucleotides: TGCGCCAGCAGCCAAGACGGACAGCAATACAATGAGCAGTTCTTC. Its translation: CASSQDGQQYNEQFF.

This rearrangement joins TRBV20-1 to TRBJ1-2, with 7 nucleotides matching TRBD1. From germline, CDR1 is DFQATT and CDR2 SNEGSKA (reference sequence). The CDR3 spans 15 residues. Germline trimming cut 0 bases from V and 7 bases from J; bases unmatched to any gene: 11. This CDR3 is CSARDSAGGRGGYTF. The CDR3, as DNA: TGCAGTGCTAGAGATTCGGCAGGGGGTAGAGGTGGCTACACCTTC.

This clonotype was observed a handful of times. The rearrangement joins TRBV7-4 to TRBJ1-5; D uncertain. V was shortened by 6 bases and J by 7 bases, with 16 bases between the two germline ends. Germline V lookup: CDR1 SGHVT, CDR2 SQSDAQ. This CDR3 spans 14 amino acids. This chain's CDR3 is CASRLPCFPQPQHF. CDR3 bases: TGTGCCAGCAGACTGCCCTGCTTCCCCCAGCCCCAGCATTTT.

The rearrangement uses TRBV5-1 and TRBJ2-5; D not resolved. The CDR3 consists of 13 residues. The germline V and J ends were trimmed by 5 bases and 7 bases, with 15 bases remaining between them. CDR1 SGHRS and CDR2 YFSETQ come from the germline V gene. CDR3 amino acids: CASRESLLVTQYF. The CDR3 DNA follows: TGCGCCAGCAGGGAATCGTTGTTGGTGACCCAGTACTTC.

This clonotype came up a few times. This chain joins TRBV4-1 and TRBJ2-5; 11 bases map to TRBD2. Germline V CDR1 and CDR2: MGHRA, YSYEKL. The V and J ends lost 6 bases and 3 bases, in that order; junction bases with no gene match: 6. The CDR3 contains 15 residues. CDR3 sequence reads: CASRGPSGGKETQYF. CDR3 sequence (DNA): TGCGCCAGCAGAGGGCCTAGCGGGGGGAAAGAGACCCAGTACTTC.

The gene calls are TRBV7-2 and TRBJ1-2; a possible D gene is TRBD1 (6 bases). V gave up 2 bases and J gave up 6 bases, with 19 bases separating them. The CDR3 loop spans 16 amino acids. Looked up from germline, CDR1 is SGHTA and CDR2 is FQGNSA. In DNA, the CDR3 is TGTGCCAGCAGCTTAATGACAGGCCTGGACAATCATGGCTACACCTTC. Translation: CASSLMTGLDNHGYTF.

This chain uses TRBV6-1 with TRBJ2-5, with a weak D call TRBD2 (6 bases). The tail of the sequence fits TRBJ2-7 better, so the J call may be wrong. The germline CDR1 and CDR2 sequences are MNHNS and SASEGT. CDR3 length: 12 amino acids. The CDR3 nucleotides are TGTGCCGGTAGCGGACTCTCCTACGAGCAGTACTTC. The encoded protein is CAGSGLSYEQYF.

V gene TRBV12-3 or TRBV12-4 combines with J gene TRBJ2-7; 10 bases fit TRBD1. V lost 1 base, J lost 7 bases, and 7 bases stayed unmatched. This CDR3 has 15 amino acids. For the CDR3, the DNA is TGTGCCAGCAGTTTAGGGGGACAGGGGACGCGGGAGCAGTACTTC. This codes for CASSLGGQGTREQYF.

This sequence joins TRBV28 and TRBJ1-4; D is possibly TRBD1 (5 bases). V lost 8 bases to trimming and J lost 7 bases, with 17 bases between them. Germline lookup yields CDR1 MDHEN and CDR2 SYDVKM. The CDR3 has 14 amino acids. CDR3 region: CASGLGGGGEKLFF. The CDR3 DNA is TGTGCCAGCGGACTGGGGGGTGGAGGTGAAAAACTGTTTTTT. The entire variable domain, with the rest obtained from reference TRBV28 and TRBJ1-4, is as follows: DVKVTQSSRYLVKRTGEKVFLECVQDMDHENMFWYRQDPGLGLRLIYFSYDVKMKEKGDIPEGYSVSREKKERFSLILESASTNQTSMYLCASGLGGGGEKLFFGSGTQLSVL.

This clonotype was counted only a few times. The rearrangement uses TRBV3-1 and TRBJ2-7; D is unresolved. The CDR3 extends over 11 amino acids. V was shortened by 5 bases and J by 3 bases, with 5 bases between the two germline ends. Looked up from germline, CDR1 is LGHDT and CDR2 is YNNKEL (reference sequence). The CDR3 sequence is CASSVYYEQYF. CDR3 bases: TGTGCCAGCAGCGTTTACTACGAGCAGTACTTC.

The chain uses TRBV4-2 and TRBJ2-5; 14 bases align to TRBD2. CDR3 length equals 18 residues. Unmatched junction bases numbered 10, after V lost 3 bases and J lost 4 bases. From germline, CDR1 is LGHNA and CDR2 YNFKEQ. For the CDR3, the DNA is TGTGCCAGCAGCCACGGTGGGACTAGCGGGGGCGCCGGAGAGACCCAGTACTTC. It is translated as CASSHGGTSGGAGETQYF.

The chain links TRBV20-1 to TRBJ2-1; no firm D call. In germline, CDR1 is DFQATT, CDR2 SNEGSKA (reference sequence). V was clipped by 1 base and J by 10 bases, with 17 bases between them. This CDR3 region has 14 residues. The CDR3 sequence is CSARVGRKGNEQFF. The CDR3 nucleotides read TGCAGTGCTAGAGTGGGCCGTAAGGGTAACGAGCAGTTCTTC.

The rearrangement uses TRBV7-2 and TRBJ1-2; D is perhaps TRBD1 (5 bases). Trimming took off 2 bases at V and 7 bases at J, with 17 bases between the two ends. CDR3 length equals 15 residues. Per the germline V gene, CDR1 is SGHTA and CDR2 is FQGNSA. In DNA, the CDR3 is TGTGCCAGCAGCTTACTCAGTCGGGGGGAGGGTGGCTACACCTTC. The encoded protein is CASSLLSRGEGGYTF.

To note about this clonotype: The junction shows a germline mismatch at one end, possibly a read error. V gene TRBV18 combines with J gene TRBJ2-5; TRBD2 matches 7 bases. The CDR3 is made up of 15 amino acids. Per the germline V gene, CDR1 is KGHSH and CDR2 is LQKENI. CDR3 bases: TGTGCCAGCTCCAGGACCGAGGGACTAAAAGAGGCCCAGTACTTC. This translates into CASSRTEGLKEAQYF.

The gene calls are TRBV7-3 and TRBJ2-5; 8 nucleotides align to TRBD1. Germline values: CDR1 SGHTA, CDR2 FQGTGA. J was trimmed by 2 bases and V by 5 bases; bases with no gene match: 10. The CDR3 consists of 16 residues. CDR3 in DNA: TGTGCCAGCAGCATCGGACAGGGCATTGGACAAGAGACCCAGTACTTC. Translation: CASSIGQGIGQETQYF. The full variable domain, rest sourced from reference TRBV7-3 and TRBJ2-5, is GAGVSQTPSNKVTEKGKYVELRCDPISGHTALYWYRQSLGQGPEFLIYFQGTGAADDSGLPNDRFFAVRPEGSVSTLKIQRTERGDSAVYLCASSIGQGIGQETQYFGPGTRLLVL.

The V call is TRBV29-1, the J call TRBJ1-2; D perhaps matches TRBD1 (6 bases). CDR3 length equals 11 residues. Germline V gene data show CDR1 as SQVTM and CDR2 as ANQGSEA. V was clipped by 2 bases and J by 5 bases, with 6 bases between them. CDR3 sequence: CSVEQGYGYTF. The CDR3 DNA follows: TGCAGCGTTGAACAGGGGTATGGCTACACCTTC.

The CDR3 sequence is CSARDQGGPTSYEQYF. CDR3 nucleotides: TGCAGTGCTAGAGATCAAGGGGGACCCACATCCTACGAGCAGTACTTC. The genes are TRBV20-1 and TRBJ2-7; D perhaps matches TRBD1 (6 bases). Germline CDR1 is DFQATT and CDR2 is SNEGSKA (reference sequence). V lost 0 bases and J 1 base, leaving 16 bases between the germline ends. The CDR3 extends over 16 amino acids.

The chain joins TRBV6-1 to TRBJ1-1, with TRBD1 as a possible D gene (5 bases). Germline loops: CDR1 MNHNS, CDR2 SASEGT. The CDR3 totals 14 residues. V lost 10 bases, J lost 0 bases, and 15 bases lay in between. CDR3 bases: TGTGCCAACGGTGTACAGGTCATGAACACTGAAGCTTTCTTT. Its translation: CANGVQVMNTEAFF.

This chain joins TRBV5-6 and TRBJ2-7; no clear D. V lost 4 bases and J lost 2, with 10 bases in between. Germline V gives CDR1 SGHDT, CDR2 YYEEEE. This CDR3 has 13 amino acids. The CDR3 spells CASSRTNPYEQYF. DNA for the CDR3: TGTGCCAGCAGCCGGACCAACCCCTACGAGCAGTACTTC.

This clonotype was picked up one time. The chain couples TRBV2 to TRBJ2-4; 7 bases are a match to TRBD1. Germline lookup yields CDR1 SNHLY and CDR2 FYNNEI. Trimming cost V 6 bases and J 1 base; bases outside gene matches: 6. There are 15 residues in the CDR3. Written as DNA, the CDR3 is TGTGCCAGCAGCATACAGGGGTCCGCCAAAAACATTCAGTACTTC. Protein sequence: CASSIQGSAKNIQYF.

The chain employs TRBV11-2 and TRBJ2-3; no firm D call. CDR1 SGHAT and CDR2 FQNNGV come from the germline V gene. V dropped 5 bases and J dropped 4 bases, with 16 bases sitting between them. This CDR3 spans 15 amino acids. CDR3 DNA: TGTGCCAGCAGCGCCCCCCGAATTCGACCAGATACGCAGTATTTT. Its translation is CASSAPRIRPDTQYF.

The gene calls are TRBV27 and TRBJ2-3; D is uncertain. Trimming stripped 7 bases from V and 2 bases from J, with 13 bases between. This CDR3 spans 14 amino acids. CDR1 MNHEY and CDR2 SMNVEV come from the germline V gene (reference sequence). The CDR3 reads CASTPTPFTDTQYF. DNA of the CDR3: TGTGCCAGCACCCCGACTCCGTTCACAGATACGCAGTATTTT.

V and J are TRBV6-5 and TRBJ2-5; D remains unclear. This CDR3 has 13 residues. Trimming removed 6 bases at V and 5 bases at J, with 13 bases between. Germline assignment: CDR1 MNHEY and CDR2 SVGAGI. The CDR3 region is CASRVMEWETQYF. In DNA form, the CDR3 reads TGTGCCAGCAGGGTGATGGAGTGGGAGACCCAGTACTTC.

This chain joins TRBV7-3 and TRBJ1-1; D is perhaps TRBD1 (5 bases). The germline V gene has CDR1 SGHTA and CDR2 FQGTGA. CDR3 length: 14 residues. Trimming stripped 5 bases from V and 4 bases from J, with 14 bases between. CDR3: CASSPVGGTTEAFF. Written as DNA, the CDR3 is TGTGCCAGCAGCCCGGTCGGGGGTACCACTGAAGCTTTCTTT. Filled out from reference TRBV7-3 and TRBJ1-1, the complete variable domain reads GAGVSQTPSNKVTEKGKYVELRCDPISGHTALYWYRQSLGQGPEFLIYFQGTGAADDSGLPNDRFFAVRPEGSVSTLKIQRTERGDSAVYLCASSPVGGTTEAFFGQGTRLTVV.

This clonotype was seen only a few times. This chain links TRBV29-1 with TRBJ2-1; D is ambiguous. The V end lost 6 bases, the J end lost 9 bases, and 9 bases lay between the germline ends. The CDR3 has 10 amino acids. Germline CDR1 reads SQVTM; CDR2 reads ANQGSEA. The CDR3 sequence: CSVAQTEQFF. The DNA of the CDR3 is TGCAGCGTCGCTCAAACTGAGCAGTTCTTC.